These 8 T cell receptor beta chains share one sample of origin, sequenced in a study of vaccination and CD4 T cells after COVID-19. Cultured CD4+ T cells had their DNA profiled by the Oncomine TCR Beta short-read assay. Genomic DNA was isolated from cultured CD4+ T cells. A single record per CDR3 protein comes from TCRdb applying MiXCR to the PCR reads. The repertoire includes roughly 10,000 distinct CDR3 sequences, around 34% of them detected once, and approximately 20% sits in the top ten. Treatment indicated: approximately 9-day PBMC culture with coronavirus spike peptide pools or control peptides (ViraFEST assay). Ahead of the COVID-19 pandemic (2011-2018), the CD4+ T cells of the unexposed donor were collected. Their specific antigens are unknown. Sequencing was performed on CD4+ T cells from blood, cultured in vitro. The receptors derive from a human donor in good health.

This clonotype has a handful of counts. This chain links TRBV12-3 or TRBV12-4 with TRBJ2-6; D is ambiguous. This CDR3 region has 14 residues. Trimming pared 5 bases from V and 1 base from J, leaving 6 bases between. In DNA, the CDR3 is TGTGCCAGCAGTCTCCGGTCTGGGGCCAACGTCCTGACTTTC. Residues: CASSLRSGANVLTF.

V and J are TRBV28 and TRBJ1-1; no clear D. The CDR3 has 11 residues. V lost 4 bases, J lost 2 bases, and 2 bases lay in between. Germline V lookup: CDR1 MDHEN, CDR2 SYDVKM. For the CDR3, the DNA is TGTGCCAGCAGTTCAAACACTGAAGCTTTCTTT. The encoded protein is CASSSNTEAFF.

This clonotype came up a few times. This sequence joins TRBV7-2 and TRBJ2-2; the match to TRBD1 covers 8 bases. This CDR3 contains 14 residues. Germline loops: CDR1 SGHTA, CDR2 FQGNSA. Unmatched junction bases numbered 5, after V lost 7 bases and J lost 4 bases. In nucleotides, the CDR3 is TGTGCCAGCACCCCAGGGGGCATCACCGGGGAGCTGTTTTTT. Residues: CASTPGGITGELFF.

The CDR3 spells CSADQGNTEAFF. The CDR3 DNA sequence: TGCAGTGCGGACCAGGGGAACACTGAAGCTTTCTTT. The rearrangement joins TRBV20-1 to TRBJ1-1, with D perhaps TRBD1 (5 bases). The germline V and J ends were trimmed by 6 bases and 1 base, with 9 bases remaining between them. The CDR3 length is 12 residues. Per germline, CDR1 DFQATT and CDR2 SNEGSKA (reference sequence).

This chain uses TRBV18 with TRBJ1-2, with 8 bases lining up with TRBD1. The J segment lost 3 bases and the V segment lost 8 bases, leaving 5 bases of the junction unmatched. This CDR3 spans 13 amino acids. Germline lookup yields CDR1 KGHSH and CDR2 LQKENI. The CDR3 is CASTLTGDYGYTF. The DNA of the CDR3 is TGTGCCAGCACGTTGACAGGGGACTATGGCTACACCTTC.

This clonotype occurred a few times. The chain uses TRBV20-1 and TRBJ2-1; perhaps TRBD1 as D (6 bases). The CDR3 extends over 12 amino acids. Germline CDR1 DFQATT, CDR2 SNEGSKA (reference sequence). This CDR3 is CRTGSGYNEQFF. The CDR3 DNA reads TGCAGAACAGGGTCAGGGTACAATGAGCAGTTCTTC.

The V and J genes are TRBV19 and TRBJ2-1; no clear D gene. The length of the CDR3 is 15 residues. V gave up 7 bases and J gave up 8 bases, with 21 bases separating them. CDR1 is LNHDA and CDR2 is SQIVND in the germline V gene (reference sequence). CDR3 amino acids: CASMPATLVTYEQFF. The CDR3 region has the DNA TGTGCCAGTATGCCGGCGACCCTTGTGACCTATGAGCAGTTCTTC.

The rearrangement links TRBV6-1 to TRBJ2-3, with a possible D match to TRBD2 (5 bases). There are 18 residues in the CDR3. CDR1 and CDR2 from the germline V gene are MNHNS and SASEGT. Trimming removed 3 bases at V and 6 bases at J, with 25 bases between. The CDR3 loop is CASSEWGTGYFLGDTQYF. As DNA, the CDR3 is TGTGCCAGCAGTGAGTGGGGAACGGGGTACTTTCTGGGCGATACGCAGTATTTT.